In its sample, the clone carrying this T cell receptor (beta chain) was seen a few times. Antigen specificity is unknown. Together with a sample-barcoded 5' primer, a J-beta primer mix was included in a second PCR lasting about 7 to 11 cycles. MiXCR, applied by TCRdb to the 5' RACE reads, yields one record per CDR3 protein. The profile covers 650,000 to 900,000 distinct CDR3 sequences, with about 62% appearing a single time and about a quarter taken by the ten largest. These data are taken from a study of blood T cells in healthy people across ages. Study observations and caveats: TCR beta diversity per million T cells fell roughly linearly with age.

This receptor was identified in a man aged 25 to 40 in good health. The specimen was blood.

CDR3: CSASTVFNTEAFF. The CDR3 DNA follows: TGCAGCGCCTCGACAGTTTTCAACACTGAAGCTTTCTTT. The gene calls are TRBV29-1 and TRBJ1-1; D is possibly TRBD1 (5 bases). Germline-derived CDR1 and CDR2 are SQVTM and ANQGSEA. The germline V and J ends were trimmed by 7 bases and 2 bases, with 14 bases remaining between them. The CDR3 is 13 residues long.